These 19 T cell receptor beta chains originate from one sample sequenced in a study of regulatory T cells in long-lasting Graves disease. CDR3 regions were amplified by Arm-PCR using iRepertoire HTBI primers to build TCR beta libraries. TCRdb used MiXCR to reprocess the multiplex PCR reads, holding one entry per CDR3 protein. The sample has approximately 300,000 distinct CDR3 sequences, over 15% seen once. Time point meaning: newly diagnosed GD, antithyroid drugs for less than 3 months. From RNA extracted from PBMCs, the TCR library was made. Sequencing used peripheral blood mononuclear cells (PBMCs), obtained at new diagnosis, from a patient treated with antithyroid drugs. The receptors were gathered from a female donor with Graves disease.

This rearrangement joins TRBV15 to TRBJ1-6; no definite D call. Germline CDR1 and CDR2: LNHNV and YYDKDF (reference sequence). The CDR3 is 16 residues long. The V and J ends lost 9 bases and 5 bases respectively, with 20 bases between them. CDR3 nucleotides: TGTGCCACTTCTGGTCCCGACCACCTGGATAATTCACCCCTCCACTTT. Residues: CATSGPDHLDNSPLHF. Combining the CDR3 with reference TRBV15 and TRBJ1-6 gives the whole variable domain DAMVIQNPRYQVTQFGKPVTLSCSQTLNHNVMYWYQQKSSQAPKLLFHYYDKDFNNEADTPDNFQSRRPNTSFCFLDIRSPGLGDTAMYLCATSGPDHLDNSPLHFGNGTRLTVT.

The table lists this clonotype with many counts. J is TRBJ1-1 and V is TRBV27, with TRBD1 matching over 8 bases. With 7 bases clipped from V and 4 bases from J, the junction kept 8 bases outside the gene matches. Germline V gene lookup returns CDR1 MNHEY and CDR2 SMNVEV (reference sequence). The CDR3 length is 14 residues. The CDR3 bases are TGTGCCAGCACCTCGGACAGGGAGGGCACTGAAGCTTTCTTT. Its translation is CASTSDREGTEAFF.

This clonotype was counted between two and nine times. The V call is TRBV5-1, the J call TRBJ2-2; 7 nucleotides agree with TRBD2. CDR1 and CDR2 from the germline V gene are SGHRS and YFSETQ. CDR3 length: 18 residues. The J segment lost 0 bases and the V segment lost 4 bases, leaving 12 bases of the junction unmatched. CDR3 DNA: TGCGCCAGCAGCCAAATTCCCCGGGACTACGCGAACACCGGGGAGCTGTTTTTT. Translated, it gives CASSQIPRDYANTGELFF.

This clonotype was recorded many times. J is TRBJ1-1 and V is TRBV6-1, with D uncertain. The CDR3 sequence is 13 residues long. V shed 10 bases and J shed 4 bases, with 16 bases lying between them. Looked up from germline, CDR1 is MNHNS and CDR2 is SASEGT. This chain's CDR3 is CATMDGGFTEAFF. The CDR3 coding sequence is TGTGCCACAATGGATGGCGGGTTCACTGAAGCTTTCTTT.

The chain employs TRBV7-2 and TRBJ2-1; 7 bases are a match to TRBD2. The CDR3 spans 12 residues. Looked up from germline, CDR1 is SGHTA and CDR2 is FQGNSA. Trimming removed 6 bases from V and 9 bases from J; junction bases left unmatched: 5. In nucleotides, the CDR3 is TGTGCCAGCAGACCGTCGGGGGGTGAGCAGTTCTTC. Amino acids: CASRPSGGEQFF.

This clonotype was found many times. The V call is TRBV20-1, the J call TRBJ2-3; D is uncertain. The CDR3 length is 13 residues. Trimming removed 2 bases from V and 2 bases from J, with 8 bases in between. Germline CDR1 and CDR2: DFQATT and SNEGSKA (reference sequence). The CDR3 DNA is TGCAGTGCTAGACCGCCCAACACAGATACGCAGTATTTT. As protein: CSARPPNTDTQYF.

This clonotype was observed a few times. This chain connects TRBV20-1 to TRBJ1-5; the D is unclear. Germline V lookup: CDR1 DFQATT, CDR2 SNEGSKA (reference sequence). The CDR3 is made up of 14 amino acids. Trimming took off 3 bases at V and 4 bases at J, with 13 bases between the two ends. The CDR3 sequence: CSASPQSPNQPQHF. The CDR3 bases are TGCAGTGCTAGCCCACAGTCCCCTAATCAGCCCCAGCATTTT.

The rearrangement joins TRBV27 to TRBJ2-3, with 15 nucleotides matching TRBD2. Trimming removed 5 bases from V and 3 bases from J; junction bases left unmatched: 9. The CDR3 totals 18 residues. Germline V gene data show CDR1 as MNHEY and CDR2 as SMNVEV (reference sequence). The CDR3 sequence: CASSRLGTSGRLTDTQYF. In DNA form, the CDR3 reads TGTGCCAGCAGTCGACTTGGGACTAGCGGGAGGTTAACAGATACGCAGTATTTT.

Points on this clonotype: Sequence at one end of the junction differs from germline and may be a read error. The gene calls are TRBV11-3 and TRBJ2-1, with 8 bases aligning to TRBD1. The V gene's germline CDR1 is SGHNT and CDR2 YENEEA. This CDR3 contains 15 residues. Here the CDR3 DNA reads TGTGCCAGCAGCTTAGCGGGACAGGTGTACAATGAGCAGTCCTTC. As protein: CASSLAGQVYNEQSF. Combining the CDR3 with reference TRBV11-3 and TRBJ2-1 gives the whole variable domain EAGVVQSPRYKIIEKKQPVAFWCNPISGHNTLYWYLQNLGQGPELLIRYENEEAVDDSQLPKDRFSAERLKGVDSTLKIQPAELGDSAVYLCASSLAGQVYNEQSFGPGTRLTVL.

In nucleotides, the CDR3 is TGTGCCAGCAGGACTAGCGGGAACTTCAATGAGCAGTTCTTC. Amino acid sequence: CASRTSGNFNEQFF. The chain employs TRBV11-3 and TRBJ2-1; 11 nucleotides align to TRBD2. Germline assignment: CDR1 SGHNT and CDR2 YENEEA. With V trimmed by 6 bases and J by 6 bases, 4 bases remained unmatched. The CDR3 length is 14 residues.

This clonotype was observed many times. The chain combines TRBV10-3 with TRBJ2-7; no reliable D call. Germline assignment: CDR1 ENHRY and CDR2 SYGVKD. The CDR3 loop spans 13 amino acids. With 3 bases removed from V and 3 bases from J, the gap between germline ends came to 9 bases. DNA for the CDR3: TGTGCCATCAGTGACCAGGAGCGCTACGAGCAGTACTTC. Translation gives CAISDQERYEQYF.

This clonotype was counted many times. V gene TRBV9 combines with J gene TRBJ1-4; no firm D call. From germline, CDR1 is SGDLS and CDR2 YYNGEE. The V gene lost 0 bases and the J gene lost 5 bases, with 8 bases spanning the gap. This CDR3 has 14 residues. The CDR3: CASSVDTSNEKLFF. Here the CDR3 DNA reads TGTGCCAGCAGCGTAGACACCTCGAATGAAAAACTGTTTTTT.

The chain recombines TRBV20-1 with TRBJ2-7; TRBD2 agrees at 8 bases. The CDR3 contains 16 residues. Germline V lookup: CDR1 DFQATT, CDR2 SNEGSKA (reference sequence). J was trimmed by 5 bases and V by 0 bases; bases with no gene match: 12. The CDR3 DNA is TGCAGTGCTAGAGAGGTGCGGGGGGCCTGGAAGAACGAGCAGTACTTC. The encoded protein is CSAREVRGAWKNEQYF.

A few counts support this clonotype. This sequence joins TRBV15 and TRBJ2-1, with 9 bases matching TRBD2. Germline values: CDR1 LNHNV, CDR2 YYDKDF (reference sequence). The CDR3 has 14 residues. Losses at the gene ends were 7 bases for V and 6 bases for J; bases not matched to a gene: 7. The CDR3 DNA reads TGTGCCACCACCAAAACAGCGGGGGGCAATGAGCAGTTCTTC. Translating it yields CATTKTAGGNEQFF.

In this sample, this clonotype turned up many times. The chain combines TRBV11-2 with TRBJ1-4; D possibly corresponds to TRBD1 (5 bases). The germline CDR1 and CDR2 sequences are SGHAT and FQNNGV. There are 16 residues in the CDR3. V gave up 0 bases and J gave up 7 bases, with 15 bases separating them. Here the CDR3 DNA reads TGTGCCAGCAGCTTAGATCTCCCAGGGACGGGTGAAAAACTGTTTTTT. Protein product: CASSLDLPGTGEKLFF.

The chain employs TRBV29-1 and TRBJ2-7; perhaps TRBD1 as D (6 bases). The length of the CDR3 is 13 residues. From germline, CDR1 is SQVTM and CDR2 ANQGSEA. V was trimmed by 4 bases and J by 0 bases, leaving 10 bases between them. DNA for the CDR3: TGCAGCGTTGGGGGGACATACTCCTACGAGCAGTACTTC. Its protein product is CSVGGTYSYEQYF.

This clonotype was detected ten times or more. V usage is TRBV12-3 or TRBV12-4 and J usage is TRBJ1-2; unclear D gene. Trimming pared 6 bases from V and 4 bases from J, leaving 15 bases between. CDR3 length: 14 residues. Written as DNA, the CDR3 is TGTGCCAGCAGGGTAGAGGAGGGTGGCTATGGCTACACCTTC. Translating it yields CASRVEEGGYGYTF.

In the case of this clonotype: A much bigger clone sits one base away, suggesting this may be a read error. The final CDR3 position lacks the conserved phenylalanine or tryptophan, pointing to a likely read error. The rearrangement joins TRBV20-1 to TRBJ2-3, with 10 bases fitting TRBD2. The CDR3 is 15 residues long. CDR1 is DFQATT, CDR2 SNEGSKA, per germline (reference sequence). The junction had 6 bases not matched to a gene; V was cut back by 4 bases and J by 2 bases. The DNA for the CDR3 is TGCAGTGCTAAGCAACTAGCGGGACTCACAGATACGCAGTATTGT. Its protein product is CSAKQLAGLTDTQYC.

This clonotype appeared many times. CDR3 in amino acids: CASTRKAGGFGEKLFF. DNA for the CDR3: TGTGCCAGCACCCGAAAAGCGGGTGGGTTCGGTGAAAAACTGTTTTTT. V is TRBV6-2 or TRBV6-3 and J is TRBJ1-4; D not resolved. Germline assignment: CDR1 MNHEY and CDR2 SVGEGT. This CDR3 has 16 residues. V was cut by 7 bases and J by 7 bases, with 22 bases left in between.